This T cell receptor (beta chain) was sequenced in a study of T cells after yellow fever vaccination. V lost 7 bases and J lost 4, with 13 bases in between. The CDR3 is made up of 13 amino acids. This clonotype was counted at least ten times. TCRdb re-called the 5' RACE reads through MiXCR, storing one row per CDR3 protein. Of 250,000 or so distinct CDR3 sequences in the sample, roughly 4% were seen once. The clonotype comes from a man aged 18 to 30 who received the YFV17D yellow fever vaccine. The chain couples TRBV12-3 or TRBV12-4 to TRBJ1-2; D ambiguous. The sample in question was PBMCs, obtained 15 days after the yellow fever booster vaccination. CDR3 loop: CASNRPAAYGYTF. The CDR3 DNA reads TGTGCCAGCAATCGACCAGCCGCCTATGGCTACACCTTC.